This entry describes one T cell receptor (beta chain). Which antigen it targets is not known. The junction departs from the called germline gene at one end, perhaps through a read error. The sample belongs to a study of molecular identifiers for immune sequencing clone quantification (dated by TCRdb to between 2018 and 2020). Regarding the complete study: For a replicate experiment, the RNA from either approximately 20,000 or 98,000 naive CD8 T cells was divided into five aliquots, and four of those aliquots went on to sequencing. CD8 T cells were used in a methods study to benchmark molecular-identifier clustering-based TCR repertoire sequencing (MIDCIRS) and TCR RNA copy counting.

Here is what the overall study found, with its caveats: Spiked-in Jurkat TCR RNA equivalent to a single cell was reported to be detectable even among approximately 1 million naive CD8 T cells. When barcode sub-clustering was omitted, TCR diversity was inflated by chimeric consensus sequences, with chimeras reaching as high as 47%. Highly expanded clone sizes could be underestimated because identical TCR molecules may share a barcode. About three recovered TCR RNA copies per cell were obtained by modeling, versus 9 to 10 by digital PCR, implying a capture efficiency of 25% to 30%. In CMV-specific effector cells, over 99% of molecules were held by clones above 20 RNA copies, whereas under 1% of molecules were held by such clones in naive cells. Spiked-in Jurkat TCR RNA (around eleven copies' worth), which is not part of the donor repertoire, was contained in the naive libraries.

To prepare the library, PCR was applied. Sequencing used an Illumina HiSeq 4000. Preparation of bulk TCR libraries followed a previously described approach, with the TCR primers listed in Table S5. The Qiagen AllPrep DNA/RNA kit was used to purify total RNA. Before any analysis, reads coming from multiple sequencing runs of the same library were combined into one pool. The published analysis was carried out like this. Reads were retained only if an exact TCR constant sequence was present, and the retained reads were trimmed to 150 nt and grouped according to their 12-nt molecular barcodes. Reads in each barcode group were sub-clustered using a 15% Levenshtein threshold, and a quality-weighted consensus sequence was built for each RNA molecule. Non-functional sequences were filtered out, along with any lower-count sequence sitting one edit away from another sequence. Based on a fit of two negative binomial distributions, barcode sub-clusters having less than 20% of the maximum read count were discarded. TCRdb took the public reads, trimmed them with fastp at Q25, ran MiXCR for clone calling and kept in-frame beta chains. Every entry covers one CDR3 protein and lists the most common genes and DNA from its rows. TCRdb's processing, not the study's, gives the V and J calls here. Present in this sample are 350,000 or so distinct CDR3 sequences, about 20% of which were seen just once. The ten largest clones capture 0.7% to 0.9% of the sample.

Libraries of naive CD8 T cells were generated from roughly 21,000 to 960,000 sorted cells, with 10%, 30% or 50% of the purified RNA used. Naive CD8 T cells were FACS-sorted as CD8+CD4-CCR7+CD45RA+ on a BD FACSAria II into RLT Plus buffer. To test detection sensitivity, Jurkat RNA equivalent to more than 9 TCR copies was spiked into samples of roughly 18,000-1,000,000 naive CD8 T cells. CD8 T cells were enriched with RosetteSep CD8+ T Cell Enrichment Cocktail and Ficoll-Paque, followed by ACK red cell lysis. The germline V gene (reference sequence) sets CDR1 to LNHDA and CDR2 to SQIVND. The CDR3 runs 15 amino acids, cysteine and phenylalanine included. The kept DNA is CDR3 alone, 45 bases in frame from the first base.

Sequencing input: naive CD8+ T cells from blood, with Jurkat cell RNA spiked in. Per the publication, the cell subset or site label means: FACS-sorted CD8+CD4-CCR7+CD45RA+ naive T cells. The sequence joins TRBV19 to TRBJ2-3, with TRBD2 identical over 8 junction bases. The sequence derives from a human donor in good health. Some libraries in this study had Jurkat cell RNA spiked in. The CDR3 in this case is CASSPGTRGTDTQCF. The sequence in DNA is TGTGCCAGTAGCCCCGGGACTAGGGGCACAGATACGCAGTGTTTT. Where the CDR3 stops, the reference TRBV19 and TRBJ2-3 genes take over; the full variable domain is DGGITQSPKYLFRKEGQNVTLSCEQNLNHDAMYWYRQDPGQGLRLIYYSQIVNDFQKGDIAEGYSVSREKKESFPLTVTSAQKNPTAFYLCASSPGTRGTDTQCFGPGTRLTVL.